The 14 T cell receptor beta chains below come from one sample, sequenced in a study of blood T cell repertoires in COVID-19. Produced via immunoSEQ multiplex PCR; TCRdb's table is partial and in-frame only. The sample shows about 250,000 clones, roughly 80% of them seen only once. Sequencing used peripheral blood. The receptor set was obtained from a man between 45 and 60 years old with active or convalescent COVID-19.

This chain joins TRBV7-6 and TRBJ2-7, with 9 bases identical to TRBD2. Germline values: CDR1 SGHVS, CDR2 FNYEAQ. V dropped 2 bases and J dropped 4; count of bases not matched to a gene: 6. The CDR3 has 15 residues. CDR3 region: CASSLTGLASYEQYF. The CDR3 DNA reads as TGTGCCAGCAGCTTAACGGGACTAGCTTCTTACGAGCAGTACTTC.

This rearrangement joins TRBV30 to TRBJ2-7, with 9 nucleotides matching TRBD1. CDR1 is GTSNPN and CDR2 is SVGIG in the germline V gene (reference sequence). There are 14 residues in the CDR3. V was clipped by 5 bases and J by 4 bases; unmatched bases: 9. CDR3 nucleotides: TGTGCCTGGGACCCCGGGACAGGGTCTTACGAGCAGTACTTC. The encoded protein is CAWDPGTGSYEQYF.

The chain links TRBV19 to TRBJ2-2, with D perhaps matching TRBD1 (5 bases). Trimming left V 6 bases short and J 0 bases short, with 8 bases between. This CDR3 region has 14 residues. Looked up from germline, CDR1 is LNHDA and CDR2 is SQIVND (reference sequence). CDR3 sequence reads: CASRQEPNTGELFF. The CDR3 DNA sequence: TGTGCCAGTAGACAGGAGCCGAACACCGGGGAGCTGTTTTTT.

The CDR3 region has the DNA TGTGCCACCAGCAGAGATTCGGGGGAGCCAAGCACAGATACGCAGTATTTT. It codes for CATSRDSGEPSTDTQYF. The chain uses TRBV15 and TRBJ2-3; tentatively, D is TRBD2 (6 bases). Deletions cut 0 bases from V and 0 bases from J, with 13 bases between. The CDR3 loop spans 17 amino acids. Germline V lookup: CDR1 LNHNV, CDR2 YYDKDF (reference sequence).

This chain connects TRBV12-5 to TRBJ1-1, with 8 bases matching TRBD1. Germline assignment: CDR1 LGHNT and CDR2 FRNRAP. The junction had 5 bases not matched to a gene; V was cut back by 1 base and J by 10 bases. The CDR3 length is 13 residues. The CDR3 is CASGLAQGAGAFF. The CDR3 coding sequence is TGTGCTAGTGGTTTGGCCCAGGGGGCGGGAGCTTTCTTT.

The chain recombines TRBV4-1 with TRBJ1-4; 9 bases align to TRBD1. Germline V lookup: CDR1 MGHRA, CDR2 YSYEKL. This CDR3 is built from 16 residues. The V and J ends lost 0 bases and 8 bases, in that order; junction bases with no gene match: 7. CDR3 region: CASSQEGTGLKEKLFF. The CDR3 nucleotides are TGCGCCAGCAGCCAAGAAGGGACAGGGCTAAAAGAAAAACTGTTTTTT.

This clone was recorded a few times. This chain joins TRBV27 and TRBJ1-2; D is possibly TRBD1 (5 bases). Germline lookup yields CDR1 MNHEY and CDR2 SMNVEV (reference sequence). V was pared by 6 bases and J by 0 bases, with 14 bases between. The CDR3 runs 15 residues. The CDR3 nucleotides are TGTGCCAGCAGGGCGCGGGGGGGGGCTAACTATGGCTACACCTTC. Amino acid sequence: CASRARGGANYGYTF.

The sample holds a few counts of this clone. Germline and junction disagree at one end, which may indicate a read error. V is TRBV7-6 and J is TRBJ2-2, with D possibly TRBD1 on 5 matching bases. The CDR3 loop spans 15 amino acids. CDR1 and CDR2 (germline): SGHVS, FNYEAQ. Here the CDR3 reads CASRGASSNTGELFF. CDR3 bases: TGTGCCAGCAGAGGGGCCTCCTCTAACACGGGGGAGCTGTTTTTT.

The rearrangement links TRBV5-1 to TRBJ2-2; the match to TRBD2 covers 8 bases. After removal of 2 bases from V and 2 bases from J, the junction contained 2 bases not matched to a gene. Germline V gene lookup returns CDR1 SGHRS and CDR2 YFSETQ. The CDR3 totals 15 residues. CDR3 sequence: CASSLAGVNTGELFF. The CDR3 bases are TGCGCCAGCAGCTTAGCGGGGGTTAACACCGGGGAGCTGTTTTTT.

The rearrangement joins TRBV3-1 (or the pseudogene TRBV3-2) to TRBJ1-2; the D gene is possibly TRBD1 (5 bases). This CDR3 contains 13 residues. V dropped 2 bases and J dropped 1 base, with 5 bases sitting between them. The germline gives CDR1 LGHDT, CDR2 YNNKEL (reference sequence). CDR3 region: CASSQQGNYGYTF. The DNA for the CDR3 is TGTGCCAGCAGCCAACAGGGTAACTATGGCTACACCTTC.

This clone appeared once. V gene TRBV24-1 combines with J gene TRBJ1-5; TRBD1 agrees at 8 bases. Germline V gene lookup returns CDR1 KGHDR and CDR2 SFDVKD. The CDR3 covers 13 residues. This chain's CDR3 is CAKTGGCNQPQHF. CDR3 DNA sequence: TGTGCAAAAACAGGGGGATGCAATCAGCCCCAGCATTTT.

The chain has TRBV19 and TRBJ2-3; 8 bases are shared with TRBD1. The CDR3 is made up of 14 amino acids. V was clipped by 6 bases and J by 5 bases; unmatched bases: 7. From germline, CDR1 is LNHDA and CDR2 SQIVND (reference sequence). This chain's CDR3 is CASSRLQGEDTQYF. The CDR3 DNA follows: TGTGCCAGTAGCAGGTTACAGGGGGAAGATACGCAGTATTTT.

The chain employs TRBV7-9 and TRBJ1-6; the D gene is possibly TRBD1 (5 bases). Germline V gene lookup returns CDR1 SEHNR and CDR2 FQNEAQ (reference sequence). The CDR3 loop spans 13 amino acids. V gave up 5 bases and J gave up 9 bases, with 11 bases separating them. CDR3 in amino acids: CASSLDRGSPLHF. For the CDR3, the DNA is TGTGCCAGCAGCCTCGACAGAGGTTCACCCCTCCACTTT.

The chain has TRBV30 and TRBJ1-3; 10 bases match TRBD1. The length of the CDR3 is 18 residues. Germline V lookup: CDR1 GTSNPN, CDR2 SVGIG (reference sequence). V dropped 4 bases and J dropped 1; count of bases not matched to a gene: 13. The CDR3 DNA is TGTGCCTGGACCCCCAGGGGGACAGGGGTAATTTCTGGAAACACCATATATTTT. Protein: CAWTPRGTGVISGNTIYF.